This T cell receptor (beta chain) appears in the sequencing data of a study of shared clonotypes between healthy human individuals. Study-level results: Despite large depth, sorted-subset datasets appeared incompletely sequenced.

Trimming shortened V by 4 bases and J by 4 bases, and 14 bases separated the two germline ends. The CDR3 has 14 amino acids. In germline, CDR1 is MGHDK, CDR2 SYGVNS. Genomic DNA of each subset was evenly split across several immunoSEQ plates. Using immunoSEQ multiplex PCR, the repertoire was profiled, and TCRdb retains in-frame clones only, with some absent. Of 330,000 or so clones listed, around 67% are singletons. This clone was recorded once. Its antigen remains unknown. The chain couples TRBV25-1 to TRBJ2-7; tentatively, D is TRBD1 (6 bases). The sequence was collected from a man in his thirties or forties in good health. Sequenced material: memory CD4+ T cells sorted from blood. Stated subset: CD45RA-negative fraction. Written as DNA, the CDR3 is TGTGCCAGCAGTGGGGTGGGTCAGGGGTACGAGCAGTACTTC. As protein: CASSGVGQGYEQYF.